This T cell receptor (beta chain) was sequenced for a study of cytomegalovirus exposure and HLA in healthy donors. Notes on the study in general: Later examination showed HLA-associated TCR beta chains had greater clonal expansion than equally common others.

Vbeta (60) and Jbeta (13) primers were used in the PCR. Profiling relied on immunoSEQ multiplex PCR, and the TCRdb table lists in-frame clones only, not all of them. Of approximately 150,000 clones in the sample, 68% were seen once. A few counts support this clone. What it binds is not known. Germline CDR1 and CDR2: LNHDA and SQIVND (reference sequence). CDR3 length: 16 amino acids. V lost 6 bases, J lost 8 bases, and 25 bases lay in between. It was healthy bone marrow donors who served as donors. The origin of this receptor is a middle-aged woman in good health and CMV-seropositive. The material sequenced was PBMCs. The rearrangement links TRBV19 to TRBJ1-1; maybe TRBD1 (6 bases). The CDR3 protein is CASSLNPGTGRGEAFF. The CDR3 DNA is TGTGCCAGTAGCCTTAATCCCGGCACAGGGAGGGGGGAAGCTTTCTTT.